The 28 T cell receptor beta chains below come from one sample, sequenced in a study of human T cells and chemical hapten exposure. Time point described: patch test 1, 2 weeks after DPC sensitization. Treatment meaning: therapeutic diphenylcyclopropenone sensitization with weekly scalp DPC. TCRdb re-derived calls from the RACE reads in MiXCR, one entry per CDR3 protein. The sample consists of roughly 100,000 distinct CDR3 sequences, 11% of them appearing once. The source was whole blood, collected in connection with sensitization to the hapten diphenylcyclopropenone (DPC). The source of these receptors is a woman aged 40 to 50 with alopecia areata. Some clones in this sample may be carry-over from other donors' samples.

This clonotype was observed a few times. The rearrangement joins TRBV30 to TRBJ2-1; TRBD2 matches 8 bases. Trimming at V came to 8 bases and at J to 6 bases, leaving 9 bases not matched to a gene. The CDR3 covers 13 residues. The V gene's germline CDR1 is GTSNPN and CDR2 SVGIG (reference sequence). CDR3: CALRAGDSNEQFF. CDR3 coding DNA: TGTGCCCTGAGAGCGGGAGATAGCAATGAGCAGTTCTTC.

This clonotype was counted many times. The CDR3 bases are TGTGCCAGCAGTTCACCGGGGGCAGGGGGCACCGAAGCTTTCTTT. Translation gives CASSSPGAGGTEAFF. The chain recombines TRBV28 with TRBJ1-1; 8 bases match TRBD1. Looked up from germline, CDR1 is MDHEN and CDR2 is SYDVKM. V shed 4 bases, J shed 8 bases, and the junction held 12 bases outside the gene matches. The CDR3 consists of 15 residues.

V is TRBV7-2 and J is TRBJ1-1, with D perhaps matching TRBD1 (6 bases). Germline CDR1 reads SGHTA; CDR2 reads FQGNSA. The ends were cut back, 4 bases at V and 5 bases at J, with 14 bases in the middle. The CDR3 length is 14 residues. The DNA for the CDR3 is TGTGCCAGCAGCTACAGGGTGTCAGGAACTGAAGCTTTCTTT. Translation: CASSYRVSGTEAFF.

With regard to this clonotype: A single base separates this from a much larger clone, so it may be a read error. This chain joins TRBV12-3 or TRBV12-4 and TRBJ1-1, with no clear D. This CDR3 contains 14 residues. CDR3 bases: TGTGCCAGCGGATCGTACGTTGGAGGCACTGAAGATTTCTTT. Translating gives CASGSYVGGTEDFF.

Only a few counts were recorded for this clonotype. The V call is TRBV18, the J call TRBJ1-3; a weak D match, TRBD1 (5 bases). V dropped 3 bases and J dropped 4 bases, with 13 bases sitting between them. Germline loops: CDR1 KGHSH, CDR2 LQKENI. The CDR3 is 15 amino acids. CDR3 sequence (DNA): TGTGCCAGCTCACCGGGACTCCCTCCAGGAAACACCATATATTTT. It is translated as CASSPGLPPGNTIYF.

This clonotype was seen a handful of times. CDR3 in DNA: TGTGCCAGCAGCGAACAGGGGCGGCCTAATGAAAAACTGTTTTTT. Translated, it gives CASSEQGRPNEKLFF. The chain carries TRBV5-6 and TRBJ1-4; TRBD1 matches 7 bases. Germline V lookup: CDR1 SGHDT, CDR2 YYEEEE. The trim removed 4 bases at V and 3 bases at J, leaving 6 bases unmatched. The CDR3 consists of 15 residues. Looking up the rest from reference TRBV5-6 and TRBJ1-4 gives the full variable domain: DAGVTQSPTHLIKTRGQQVTLRCSPKSGHDTVSWYQQALGQGPQFIFQYYEEEERQRGNFPDRFSGHQFPNYSSELNVNALLLGDSALYLCASSEQGRPNEKLFFGSGTQLSVL.

This clonotype has a count of ten or more. The chain couples TRBV19 to TRBJ2-1; tentatively, D is TRBD2 (6 bases). CDR3 length equals 15 residues. From germline, CDR1 is LNHDA and CDR2 SQIVND (reference sequence). The V end was cut by 3 bases, the J end by 5 bases, with 14 bases between. The CDR3 region has the DNA TGTGCCAGTAGTATGGGGAGCGGAGGGGACAATGAGCAGTTCTTC. As protein: CASSMGSGGDNEQFF. Filled out from reference TRBV19 and TRBJ2-1, the complete variable domain reads DGGITQSPKYLFRKEGQNVTLSCEQNLNHDAMYWYRQDPGQGLRLIYYSQIVNDFQKGDIAEGYSVSREKKESFPLTVTSAQKNPTAFYLCASSMGSGGDNEQFFGPGTRLTVL.

This clonotype was counted a few times. The chain combines TRBV6-6 with TRBJ1-5, with TRBD1 identical over 9 bases. Trimming cost V 4 bases and J 5 bases; bases outside gene matches: 12. Germline V gene data show CDR1 as MNHNY and CDR2 as SVGAGI (reference sequence). This CDR3 spans 17 amino acids. The CDR3 region is CASSLGQGFWRDQPQHF. Written as DNA, the CDR3 is TGTGCCAGCAGTTTGGGACAGGGATTCTGGAGGGATCAGCCCCAGCATTTT.

This clonotype was observed many times. This chain connects TRBV12-3 or TRBV12-4 to TRBJ2-6; D may be TRBD1 or TRBD2 (5 bases each). The CDR3 consists of 14 residues. Trimming pared 7 bases from V and 8 bases from J, leaving 15 bases between. CDR3 residues: CASTGASGSNVLTF. CDR3 bases: TGTGCCAGCACCGGGGCCTCTGGCTCCAACGTCCTGACTTTC.

CDR3 residues: CASSPGTATGELFF. CDR3 nucleotide sequence: TGCGCCAGCAGCCCCGGGACAGCCACCGGGGAGCTGTTTTTT. The J gene is TRBJ2-2, the V gene TRBV5-1, with 7 bases aligning to TRBD1. After removal of 4 bases from V and 4 bases from J, the junction contained 4 bases not matched to a gene. The CDR3 totals 14 residues. Germline CDR1 is SGHRS and CDR2 is YFSETQ.

J is TRBJ2-5 and V is TRBV14; TRBD1 agrees at 12 bases. CDR3 size: 16 residues. Germline V gene data show CDR1 as SGHDN and CDR2 as FVKESK. V shed 4 bases, J shed 4 bases, and the junction held 7 bases outside the gene matches. This CDR3 is CASSPGTGGPGETQYF. CDR3 nucleotide sequence: TGTGCCAGCAGCCCGGGGACAGGGGGCCCTGGAGAGACCCAGTACTTC.

The chain has TRBV30 and TRBJ2-2; the match to TRBD1 covers 8 bases. Per the germline V gene, CDR1 is GTSNPN and CDR2 is SVGIG (reference sequence). CDR3 length: 13 amino acids. The junction had 3 bases not matched to a gene; V was cut back by 3 bases and J by 6 bases. The CDR3 protein is CAWSGTGAGELFF. Written as DNA, the CDR3 is TGTGCCTGGAGCGGGACAGGCGCCGGGGAGCTGTTTTTT.

This clonotype was recorded many times. V and J are TRBV12-3 or TRBV12-4 and TRBJ1-5; 9 positions agree with TRBD1. This CDR3 contains 16 residues. V shed 5 bases, J shed 1 base, and the junction held 6 bases outside the gene matches. CDR3 coding DNA: TGTGCCAGCAGTCGGTCGACAGGGGGAAGCAATCAGCCCCAGCATTTT. As protein: CASSRSTGGSNQPQHF.

A few counts support this clonotype. The J gene is TRBJ1-3, the V gene TRBV4-3; 7 bases fit TRBD1. The CDR3 is 17 amino acids. Germline values: CDR1 LGHNA, CDR2 YSLEER. V trimming: 0 bases; J trimming: 1 base; junction bases outside the gene matches: 6. DNA for the CDR3: TGCGCCAGCAGCCAAGAGACACAGGGGCCATCTGGAAACACCATATATTTT. It codes for CASSQETQGPSGNTIYF.

This clonotype was detected many times. The V and J genes are TRBV12-3 or TRBV12-4 and TRBJ1-1; no reliable D call. V was clipped by 0 bases and J by 6 bases, with 11 bases between them. The CDR3 consists of 14 residues. CDR3 nucleotides: TGTGCCAGCAGTTTAGCCTCCGGTCTCCCTGAAGCTTTCTTT. This sequence encodes CASSLASGLPEAFF.

This chain connects TRBV7-8 to TRBJ2-4, with D perhaps TRBD1 or TRBD2 (5 bases each). The CDR3 extends over 13 amino acids. Germline CDR1 reads SGHVS; CDR2 reads FQNEAQ. V lost 5 bases and J 9 bases, leaving 14 bases between the germline ends. CDR3 amino acids: CASSGRDPGIQYF. CDR3 coding DNA: TGTGCCAGCAGCGGCCGGGACCCCGGCATTCAGTACTTC.

This clonotype was seen only a few times. This rearrangement joins TRBV7-9 to TRBJ2-7; 7 bases agree with TRBD2. The length of the CDR3 is 14 residues. Germline loops: CDR1 SEHNR, CDR2 FQNEAQ (reference sequence). V shed 3 bases and J 5 bases; nucleotides not matched to a gene: 7. The CDR3 reads CASSLPMGGDEQYF. In DNA form, the CDR3 reads TGTGCCAGCAGCTTGCCGATGGGAGGGGACGAGCAGTACTTC.

This chain joins TRBV6-5 and TRBJ1-6; 8 nucleotides align to TRBD1. Germline loops: CDR1 MNHEY, CDR2 SVGAGI. This CDR3 is 13 amino acids long. Unmatched junction bases numbered 4, after V lost 6 bases and J lost 9 bases. CDR3 coding DNA: TGTGCCAGCAGCCGACAGGGGAGTTCACCCCTCCACTTT. This translates into CASSRQGSSPLHF.

This clonotype was seen repeatedly, ten times or more. The chain joins TRBV20-1 to TRBJ1-1; 8 bases are a match to TRBD1. This CDR3 comprises 15 residues. J was trimmed by 3 bases and V by 1 base; bases with no gene match: 7. Per the germline V gene, CDR1 is DFQATT and CDR2 is SNEGSKA (reference sequence). CDR3 amino acids: CSARGTNRGDTEAFF. CDR3 nucleotides: TGCAGTGCTAGAGGAACAAACAGGGGGGACACTGAAGCTTTCTTT.

This clonotype was detected a few times. The chain uses TRBV24-1 and TRBJ2-7, with 9 bases lining up with TRBD2. With V trimmed by 4 bases and J by 7 bases, 13 bases remained unmatched. The germline CDR1 and CDR2 sequences are KGHDR and SFDVKD. The CDR3 contains 16 residues. This CDR3 is CATSESGREGRTEQYF. DNA of the CDR3: TGTGCCACCAGTGAGAGTGGGCGGGAGGGACGTACGGAGCAGTACTTC.

Comment on this clonotype: A junction end diverges from the germline sequence, so it may reflect a read error. The chain joins TRBV6-9 to TRBJ2-7, with 8 bases identical to TRBD2. There are 10 residues in the CDR3. Per the germline V gene, CDR1 is MNHGY and CDR2 is SVAAGI. This chain's CDR3 is CAGGRHDQYF. Here the CDR3 DNA reads TGTGCCGGCGGGAGGCACGATCAGTACTTC.

This clonotype was seen repeatedly, ten times or more. This chain joins TRBV14 and TRBJ2-7; either TRBD1 or TRBD2 may supply D (6 bases each). The germline V gene encodes CDR1 SGHDN and CDR2 FVKESK. V lost 3 bases and J lost 5, with 20 bases in between. This CDR3 is 16 amino acids long. The CDR3 DNA follows: TGTGCCAGCAGCCACCTCAAGGGGGGAGTGCTTAACGAGCAGTACTTC. It is translated as CASSHLKGGVLNEQYF.

The table lists this clonotype with a few counts. The rearrangement uses TRBV18 and TRBJ2-1; possibly TRBD1 or TRBD2 for D (5 bases each). Looked up from germline, CDR1 is KGHSH and CDR2 is LQKENI. This CDR3 region has 12 residues. V dropped 3 bases and J dropped 10 bases, with 10 bases sitting between them. CDR3 DNA sequence: TGTGCCAGCTCACCGGGACCCCTAGAGCAGTTCTTC. This codes for CASSPGPLEQFF. The variable domain in full, completed from reference TRBV18 and TRBJ2-1, reads NAGVMQNPRHLVRRRGQEARLRCSPMKGHSHVYWYRQLPEEGLKFMVYLQKENIIDESGMPKERFSAEFPKEGPSILRIQQVVRGDSAAYFCASSPGPLEQFFGPGTRLTVL.

This clonotype was found a few times. The rearrangement uses TRBV7-9 and TRBJ2-1, with 10 bases fitting TRBD2. Germline assignment: CDR1 SEHNR and CDR2 FQNEAQ (reference sequence). This CDR3 has 17 residues. Trimming at V came to 4 bases and at J to 8 bases, leaving 14 bases not matched to a gene. CDR3 loop: CASSSTLTSGPSDEQFF. The CDR3 DNA follows: TGTGCCAGCAGCTCCACCTTGACTAGCGGGCCCAGCGATGAGCAGTTCTTC.

In this sample, this clonotype turned up many times. The genes are TRBV10-3 and TRBJ1-2, with D tentatively TRBD1 (5 bases). Deletions cut 6 bases from V and 3 bases from J, with 17 bases between. The CDR3 is made up of 15 amino acids. The V gene's germline CDR1 is ENHRY and CDR2 SYGVKD. Written as DNA, the CDR3 is TGTGCCATCAGAGGTGGGGCGCCCGGCGACTATGGCTACACCTTC. It specifies CAIRGGAPGDYGYTF.

The CDR3 protein is CASIAGSGNTIYF. Written as DNA, the CDR3 is TGTGCCAGCATAGCAGGCTCTGGAAACACCATATATTTT. The rearrangement uses TRBV28 and TRBJ1-3; D unresolved. V lost 7 bases and J lost 0, with 7 bases in between. CDR3 length equals 13 residues. Germline V CDR1 and CDR2: MDHEN, SYDVKM.

This clonotype was counted between two and nine times. This chain links TRBV7-6 with TRBJ2-7, with D perhaps matching TRBD1 or TRBD2 (5 bases each). Trimming stripped 1 base from V and 0 bases from J, with 10 bases between. Germline values: CDR1 SGHVS, CDR2 FNYEAQ. The CDR3 contains 15 residues. CDR3 DNA: TGTGCCAGCAGCTTAGGCGGTGGGGGCTCCTACGAGCAGTACTTC. Its protein product is CASSLGGGGSYEQYF.

This chain links TRBV13 with TRBJ1-1; tentatively, D is TRBD1 (5 bases). Trimming took 3 bases from V and 3 from J, leaving 8 bases between them. The CDR3 totals 13 residues. CDR1 is PRHDT, CDR2 FYEKMQ, per germline (reference sequence). CDR3 coding DNA: TGTGCCAGCAGCTTGACAGCCTACACTGAAGCTTTCTTT. It translates to CASSLTAYTEAFF.